Presented here are 17 T cell receptor beta chains from one specimen sequenced in a study of T cells after yellow fever vaccination (dated by TCRdb to about 2019). What the treatment or condition label conveys for this sample: live attenuated yellow fever vaccine strain. Libraries came from 5' RACE. These reads were obtained on an Illumina NovaSeq 6000. In-frame beta chains were kept once TCRdb had trimmed the public reads at Q25 with fastp and called clones with MiXCR. Duplicate CDR3 protein sequences are folded into a single record with the most common DNA and genes. Present in this sample are about 320,000 distinct CDR3 sequences, approximately 4% of which were seen just once. The ten biggest clones cover less than 20% of the sample. Sample: PBMCs, taken 15 days after the yellow fever booster vaccination. These TCRs come from a man younger than 35 who received the YFV17D yellow fever vaccine.

This clonotype was seen more than once but under ten times. The chain has TRBV6-5 and TRBJ2-7, with TRBD2 identical over 7 bases. The CDR3 has 14 residues. The V segment lost 4 bases and the J segment 2 bases; nucleotides outside the gene matches: 5. Germline CDR1 is MNHEY and CDR2 is SVGAGI. CDR3 DNA: TGTGCCAGCAGTTTGGGCCGGGGGGCCTACGAGCAGTACTTC. It encodes CASSLGRGAYEQYF.

This clonotype was observed many times. The chain joins TRBV6-5 to TRBJ2-3, with D possibly matching TRBD1 (6 bases). Trimming took off 8 bases at V and 3 bases at J, with 9 bases between the two ends. CDR3 size: 12 residues. CDR1 and CDR2 from the germline V gene are MNHEY and SVGAGI. In DNA form, the CDR3 reads TGTGCCAGCGGGGGCTCTACAGATACGCAGTATTTT. It translates to CASGGSTDTQYF.

In this sample, this clonotype turned up many times. The CDR3 nucleotides read TGTGCTGCTAGCGGGGGAGTAGATACGCAGTATTTT. Protein product: CAASGGVDTQYF. V usage is TRBV10-3 and J usage is TRBJ2-3; 10 positions match TRBD2. Germline values: CDR1 ENHRY, CDR2 SYGVKD. CDR3 length equals 12 residues.

This clonotype was counted between two and nine times. The J gene is TRBJ1-4, the V gene TRBV20-1; the D gene is possibly TRBD1 (5 bases). Trimming stripped 5 bases from V and 0 bases from J, with 10 bases between. Germline assignment: CDR1 DFQATT and CDR2 SNEGSKA (reference sequence). CDR3 length: 14 residues. The CDR3 region is CSAARGSTNEKLFF. CDR3 DNA: TGCAGTGCTGCGCGGGGGTCAACTAATGAAAAACTGTTTTTT.

This clonotype has more than one count but fewer than ten. The rearrangement links TRBV27 to TRBJ2-2, with a possible D match to TRBD2 (6 bases). Germline CDR1 reads MNHEY; CDR2 reads SMNVEV (reference sequence). The V gene lost 8 bases and the J gene lost 5 bases, with 21 bases spanning the gap. The CDR3 sequence is 16 residues long. The CDR3 region has the DNA TGTGCCAGCCAAAAAACCGGGACCCGGGGGACCGGGGAGCTGTTTTTT. Translation gives CASQKTGTRGTGELFF.

The V gene is TRBV3-1, the J gene TRBJ1-2, with no clear D. In germline, CDR1 is LGHDT, CDR2 YNNKEL (reference sequence). V lost 4 bases to trimming and J lost 8 bases, with 11 bases between them. This CDR3 comprises 12 residues. The DNA for the CDR3 is TGTGCCAGCAGCCCTGGACCCGAAGGCTACACCTTC. It yields the protein CASSPGPEGYTF. Full variable domain (outside the CDR3, taken from reference TRBV3-1 and TRBJ1-2): DTAVSQTPKYLVTQMGNDKSIKCEQNLGHDTMYWYKQDSKKFLKIMFSYNNKELIINETVPNRFSPKSPDKAHLNLHINSLELGDSAVYFCASSPGPEGYTFGSGTRLTVV.

The rearrangement links TRBV11-1 to TRBJ2-1, with D perhaps given as TRBD1 or TRBD2 (6 bases each). V was clipped by 5 bases and J by 3 bases, with 20 bases between them. There are 17 residues in the CDR3. Germline CDR1 SGHAT, CDR2 FQDESV (reference sequence). CDR3 loop: CASSPNRGPQHYNEQFF. In DNA form, the CDR3 reads TGTGCCAGCAGCCCGAATCGGGGGCCGCAACACTACAATGAGCAGTTCTTC. Using reference TRBV11-1 and TRBJ2-1 for the parts outside the CDR3, the full variable domain is EAEVAQSPRYKITEKSQAVAFWCDPISGHATLYWYRQILGQGPELLVQFQDESVVDDSQLPKDRFSAERLKGVDSTLKIQPAELGDSAMYLCASSPNRGPQHYNEQFFGPGTRLTVL.

The chain links TRBV5-1 to TRBJ2-3; 8 bases are a match to TRBD2. The CDR3 sequence is 16 residues long. Germline loops: CDR1 SGHRS, CDR2 YFSETQ. V shed 0 bases and J 0 bases; nucleotides not matched to a gene: 3. CDR3 DNA sequence: TGCGCCAGCAGCTTGGCCGCTAGCGGGAGCACAGATACGCAGTATTTT. Its protein is CASSLAASGSTDTQYF.

This clonotype has more than one count but fewer than ten. The V call is TRBV18, the J call TRBJ1-1; 7 positions agree with TRBD1. There are 15 residues in the CDR3. The V gene end was trimmed by 6 bases and the J gene end by 1 base; junction bases not matched to a gene: 8. CDR1 and CDR2 (germline): KGHSH, LQKENI. The CDR3 here is CASSREGAGNTEAFF. CDR3 sequence (DNA): TGTGCCAGCTCGCGCGAGGGGGCGGGGAACACTGAAGCTTTCTTT. Looking up the rest from reference TRBV18 and TRBJ1-1 gives the full variable domain: NAGVMQNPRHLVRRRGQEARLRCSPMKGHSHVYWYRQLPEEGLKFMVYLQKENIIDESGMPKERFSAEFPKEGPSILRIQQVVRGDSAAYFCASSREGAGNTEAFFGQGTRLTVV.

In this sample, this clonotype turned up many times. This chain joins TRBV11-2 and TRBJ2-7; D remains ambiguous. Between the trimmed V and J ends, which lost 5 bases and 4 bases, there was a span of 15 bases. The CDR3 has 14 amino acids. Germline loops: CDR1 SGHAT, CDR2 FQNNGV. The CDR3 nucleotides are TGTGCCAGCAGCCAGACCCCCCCCGGTTACGAGCAGTACTTC. This encodes CASSQTPPGYEQYF.

Here the CDR3 reads CASKGQPFYGYTF. The DNA of the CDR3 is TGTGCCAGCAAGGGACAGCCCTTCTATGGCTACACCTTC. The chain joins TRBV28 to TRBJ1-2, with 7 bases that match TRBD1. Trimming at V came to 7 bases and at J to 4 bases, leaving 6 bases not matched to a gene. The length of the CDR3 is 13 residues. Germline V CDR1 and CDR2: MDHEN, SYDVKM.

This sequence joins TRBV7-2 and TRBJ1-1; 7 bases are a match to TRBD1. The CDR3 is 15 residues long. CDR1 is SGHTA, CDR2 FQGNSA, per germline. V lost 1 base and J lost 3; bases outside the gene matches: 5. The CDR3 DNA reads as TGTGCCAGCAGCTTAGGGACAGGCCGATACACTGAAGCTTTCTTT. Residues: CASSLGTGRYTEAFF.

This clonotype was observed at least ten times. The chain recombines TRBV7-8 with TRBJ1-1, with 9 bases fitting TRBD1. Unmatched junction bases numbered 5, after V lost 5 bases and J lost 1 base. The CDR3 loop spans 15 amino acids. Germline assignment: CDR1 SGHVS and CDR2 FQNEAQ. In DNA, the CDR3 is TGTGCCAGCAGCCCCCGGGACAGGGCGAACACTGAAGCTTTCTTT. Translated, it gives CASSPRDRANTEAFF.

This clonotype appeared many times. The chain recombines TRBV25-1 with TRBJ2-5, with D unresolved. V was clipped by 2 bases and J by 3 bases, with 10 bases between them. Germline V CDR1 and CDR2: MGHDK, SYGVNS. The CDR3 is 14 residues long. The CDR3 DNA reads as TGTGCCAGCAGTGAAGTGTCTACAGAAGAGACCCAGTACTTC. This gives the protein CASSEVSTEETQYF.

This clonotype was seen ten or more times. This chain links TRBV7-9 with TRBJ1-4; D not certain. Germline assignment: CDR1 SEHNR and CDR2 FQNEAQ (reference sequence). Trimming stripped 2 bases from V and 13 bases from J, with 14 bases between. This CDR3 is built from 13 residues. CDR3 bases: TGTGCCAGCAGCTTACCCCTTCAGACAAGACTGTTTTTT. It is translated as CASSLPLQTRLFF.

Comments on this clonotype: Mismatch with germline at one junction end may stem from a read error. The genes are TRBV25-1 and TRBJ2-7; the match to TRBD1 covers 9 bases. The CDR3 totals 15 residues. Germline V gene lookup returns CDR1 MGHDK and CDR2 SYGVNS. The CDR3 nucleotides are TGTGTCAGCAGCGCCTTTGAGGACAGGGGTTACGAGCAGTACTTC. Translating it yields CVSSAFEDRGYEQYF.

This chain joins TRBV6-5 and TRBJ2-5; D not certain. The V and J ends lost 0 bases and 5 bases respectively, with 7 bases between them. Looked up from germline, CDR1 is MNHEY and CDR2 is SVGAGI. The CDR3 sequence is 13 residues long. The chain's CDR3 is CASSYSLSETQYF. CDR3 nucleotide sequence: TGTGCCAGCAGTTACTCTCTGAGCGAGACCCAGTACTTC.